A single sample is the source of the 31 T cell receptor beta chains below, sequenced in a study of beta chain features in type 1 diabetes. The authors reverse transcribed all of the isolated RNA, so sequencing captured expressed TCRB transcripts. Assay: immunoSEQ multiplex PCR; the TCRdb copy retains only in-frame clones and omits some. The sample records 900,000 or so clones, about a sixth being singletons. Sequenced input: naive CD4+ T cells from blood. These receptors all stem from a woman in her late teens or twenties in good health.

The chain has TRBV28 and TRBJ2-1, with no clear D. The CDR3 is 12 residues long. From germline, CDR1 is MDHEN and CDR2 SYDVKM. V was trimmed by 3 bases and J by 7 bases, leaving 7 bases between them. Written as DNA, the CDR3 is TGTGCCAGCAGTTTCTTGGAGAATGAGCAGTTCTTC. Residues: CASSFLENEQFF.

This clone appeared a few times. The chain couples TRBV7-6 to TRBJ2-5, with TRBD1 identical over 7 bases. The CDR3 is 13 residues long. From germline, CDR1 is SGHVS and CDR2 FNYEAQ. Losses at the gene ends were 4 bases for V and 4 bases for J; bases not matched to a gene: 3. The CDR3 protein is CASSSYRGETQYF. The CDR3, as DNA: TGTGCCAGCAGCTCGTACAGGGGAGAGACCCAGTACTTC.

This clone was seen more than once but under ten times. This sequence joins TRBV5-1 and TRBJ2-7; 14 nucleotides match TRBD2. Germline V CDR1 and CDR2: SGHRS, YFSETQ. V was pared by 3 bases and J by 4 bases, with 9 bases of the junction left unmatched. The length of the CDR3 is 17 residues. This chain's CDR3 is CASSYGTSGRSGYEQYF. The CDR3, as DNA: TGCGCCAGCAGCTACGGGACTAGCGGGAGATCGGGGTACGAGCAGTACTTC. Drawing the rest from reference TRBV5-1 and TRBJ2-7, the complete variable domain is KAGVTQTPRYLIKTRGQQVTLSCSPISGHRSVSWYQQTPGQGLQFLFEYFSETQRNKGNFPGRFSGRQFSNSRSEMNVSTLELGDSALYLCASSYGTSGRSGYEQYFGPGTRLTVT.

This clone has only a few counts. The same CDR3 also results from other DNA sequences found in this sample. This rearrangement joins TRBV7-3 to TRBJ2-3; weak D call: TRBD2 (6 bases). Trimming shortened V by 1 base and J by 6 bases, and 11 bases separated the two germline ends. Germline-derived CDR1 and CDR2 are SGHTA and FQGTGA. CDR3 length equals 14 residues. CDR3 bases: TGTGCCAGCAGCTTAATTCCGGGGGTGGATACGCAGTATTTT. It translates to CASSLIPGVDTQYF.

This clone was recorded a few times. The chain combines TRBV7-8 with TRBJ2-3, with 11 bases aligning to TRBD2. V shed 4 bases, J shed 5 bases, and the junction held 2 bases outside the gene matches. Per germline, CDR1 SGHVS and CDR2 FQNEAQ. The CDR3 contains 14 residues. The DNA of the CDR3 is TGTGCCAGCAGCTCCGGACTAGCGGGAGATACGCAGTATTTT. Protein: CASSSGLAGDTQYF.

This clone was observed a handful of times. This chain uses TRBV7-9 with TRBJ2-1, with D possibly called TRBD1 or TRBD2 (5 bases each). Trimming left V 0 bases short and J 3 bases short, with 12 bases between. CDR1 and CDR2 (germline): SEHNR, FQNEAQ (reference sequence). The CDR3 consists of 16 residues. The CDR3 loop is CASSLARGVDYNEQFF. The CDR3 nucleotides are TGTGCCAGCAGCTTAGCGAGGGGAGTGGACTACAATGAGCAGTTCTTC.

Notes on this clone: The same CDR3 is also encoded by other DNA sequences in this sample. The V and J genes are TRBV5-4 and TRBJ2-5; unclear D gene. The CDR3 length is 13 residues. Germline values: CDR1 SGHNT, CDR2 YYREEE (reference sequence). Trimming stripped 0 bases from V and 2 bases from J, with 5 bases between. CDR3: CASSLGLQETQYF. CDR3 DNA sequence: TGTGCCAGCAGCTTGGGCCTTCAAGAGACCCAGTACTTC.

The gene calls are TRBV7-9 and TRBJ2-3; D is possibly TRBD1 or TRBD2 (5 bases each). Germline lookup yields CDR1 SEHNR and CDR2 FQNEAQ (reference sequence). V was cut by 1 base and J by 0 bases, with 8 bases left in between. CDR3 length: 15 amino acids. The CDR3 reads CASSLGDVSTDTQYF. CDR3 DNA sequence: TGTGCCAGCAGCTTAGGGGACGTCAGCACAGATACGCAGTATTTT.

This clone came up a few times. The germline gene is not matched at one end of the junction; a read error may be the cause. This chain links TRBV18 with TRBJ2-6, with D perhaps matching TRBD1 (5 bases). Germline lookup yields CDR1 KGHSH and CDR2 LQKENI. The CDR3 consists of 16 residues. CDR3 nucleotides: TGTGCCAGCACACCGACAGCCGTCTCTGGGGCCAACGTCCTGACTTTC. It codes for CASTPTAVSGANVLTF.

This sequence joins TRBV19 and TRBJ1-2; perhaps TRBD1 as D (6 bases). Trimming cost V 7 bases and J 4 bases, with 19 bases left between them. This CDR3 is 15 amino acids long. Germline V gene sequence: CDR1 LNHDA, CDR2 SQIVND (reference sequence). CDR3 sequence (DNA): TGTGCCAGTAAATCACAGGGAACCCTTCCCTATGGCTACACCTTC. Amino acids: CASKSQGTLPYGYTF.

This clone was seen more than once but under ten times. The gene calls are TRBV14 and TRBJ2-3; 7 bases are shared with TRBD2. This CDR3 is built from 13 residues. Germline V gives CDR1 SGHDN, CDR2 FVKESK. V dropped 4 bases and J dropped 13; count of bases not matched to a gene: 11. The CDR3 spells CASSPWVAGAEYF. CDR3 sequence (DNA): TGTGCCAGCAGCCCCTGGGTGGCGGGAGCTGAGTATTTT. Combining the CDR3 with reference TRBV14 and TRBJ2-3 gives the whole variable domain EAGVTQFPSHSVIEKGQTVTLRCDPISGHDNLYWYRRVMGKEIKFLLHFVKESKQDESGMPNNRFLAERTGGTYSTLKVQPAELEDSGVYFCASSPWVAGAEYFGPGTRLTVL.

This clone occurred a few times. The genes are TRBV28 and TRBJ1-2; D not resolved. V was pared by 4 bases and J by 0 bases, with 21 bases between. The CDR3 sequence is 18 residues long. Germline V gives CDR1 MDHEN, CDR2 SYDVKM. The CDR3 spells CASSSPRLADSANYGYTF. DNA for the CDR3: TGTGCCAGCAGTTCACCTCGGTTAGCCGACTCAGCTAACTATGGCTACACCTTC.

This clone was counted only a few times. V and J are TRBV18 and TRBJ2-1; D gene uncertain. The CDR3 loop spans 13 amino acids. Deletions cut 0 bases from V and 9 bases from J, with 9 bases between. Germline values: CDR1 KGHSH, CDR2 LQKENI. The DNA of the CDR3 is TGTGCCAGCTCACCACCGGCAGGCCGTGAGCAGTTCTTC. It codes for CASSPPAGREQFF.

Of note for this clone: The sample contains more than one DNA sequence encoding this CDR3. The DNA of the CDR3 is TGTGCCAGCAGCTTAGACAGGTTAGGCTACGAGCAGTACTTC. As protein: CASSLDRLGYEQYF. The chain combines TRBV7-2 with TRBJ2-7, with a tentative D call TRBD1 (5 bases). The CDR3 sequence is 14 residues long. Trimming pared 1 base from V and 3 bases from J, leaving 10 bases between. Germline assignment: CDR1 SGHTA and CDR2 FQGNSA.

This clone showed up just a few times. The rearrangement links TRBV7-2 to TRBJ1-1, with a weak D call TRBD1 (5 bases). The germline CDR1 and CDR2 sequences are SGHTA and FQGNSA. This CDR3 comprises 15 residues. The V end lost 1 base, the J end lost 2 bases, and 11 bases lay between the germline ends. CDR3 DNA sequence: TGTGCCAGCAGCTTAGTCGGGGCGGCCAACACTGAAGCTTTCTTT. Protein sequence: CASSLVGAANTEAFF.

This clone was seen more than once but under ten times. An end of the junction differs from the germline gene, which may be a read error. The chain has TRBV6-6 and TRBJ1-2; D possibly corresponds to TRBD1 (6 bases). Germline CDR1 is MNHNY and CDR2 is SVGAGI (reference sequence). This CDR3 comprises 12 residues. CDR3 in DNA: TGTGCCAGCAGAGACTCTCAGGGGCCTGGCATATTC. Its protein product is CASRDSQGPGIF.

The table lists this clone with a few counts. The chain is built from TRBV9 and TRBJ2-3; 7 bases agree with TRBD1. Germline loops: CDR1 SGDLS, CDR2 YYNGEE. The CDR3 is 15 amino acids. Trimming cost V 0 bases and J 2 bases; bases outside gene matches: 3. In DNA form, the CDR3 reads TGTGCCAGCAGCGTAGCGGGGACAGTCACAGATACGCAGTATTTT. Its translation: CASSVAGTVTDTQYF.

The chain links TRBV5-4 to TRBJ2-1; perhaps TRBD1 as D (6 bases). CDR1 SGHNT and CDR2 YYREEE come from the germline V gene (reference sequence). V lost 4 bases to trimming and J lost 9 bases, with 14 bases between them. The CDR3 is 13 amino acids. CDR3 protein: CASSLQQGLEQFF. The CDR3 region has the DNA TGTGCCAGCAGCCTACAACAGGGCCTTGAGCAGTTCTTC.

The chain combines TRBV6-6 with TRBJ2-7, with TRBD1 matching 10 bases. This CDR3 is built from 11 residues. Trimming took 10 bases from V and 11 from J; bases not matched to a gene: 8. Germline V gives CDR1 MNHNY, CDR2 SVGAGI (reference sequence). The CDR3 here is CAIGQGEVEYF. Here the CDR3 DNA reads TGTGCCATCGGACAGGGGGAGGTTGAGTACTTC.

CDR3 coding DNA: TGTGCCAGCAGCTTGGGACAGAACACCGGGGAGCTGTTTTTT. It yields the protein CASSLGQNTGELFF. This chain joins TRBV5-8 and TRBJ2-2; D ambiguous. CDR1 SGHTS and CDR2 YDEGEE come from the germline V gene. The ends were cut back, 0 bases at V and 1 base at J, with 4 bases in the middle. CDR3 length equals 14 residues.

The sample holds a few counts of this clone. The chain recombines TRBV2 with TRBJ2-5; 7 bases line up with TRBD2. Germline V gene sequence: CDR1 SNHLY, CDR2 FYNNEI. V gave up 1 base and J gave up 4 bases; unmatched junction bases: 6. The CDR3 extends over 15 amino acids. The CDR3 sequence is CASSEGTRLGETQYF. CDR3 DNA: TGTGCCAGCAGTGAAGGGACTAGGTTGGGAGAGACCCAGTACTTC.

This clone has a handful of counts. The CDR3 DNA sequence: TGTGCCAGCAGCCCGATACACAGGGACTATGGCTACACCTTC. This translates into CASSPIHRDYGYTF. The rearrangement links TRBV6-6 to TRBJ1-2, with D perhaps TRBD1 (6 bases). The germline V gene encodes CDR1 MNHNY and CDR2 SVGAGI (reference sequence). V was pared by 6 bases and J by 3 bases, with 14 bases between. The CDR3 extends over 14 amino acids.

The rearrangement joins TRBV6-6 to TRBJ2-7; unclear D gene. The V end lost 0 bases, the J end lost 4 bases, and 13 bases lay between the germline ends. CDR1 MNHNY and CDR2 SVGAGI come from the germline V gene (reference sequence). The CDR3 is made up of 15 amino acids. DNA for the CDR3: TGTGCCAGCAGTTACTCGACGCGGCCCCAATACGAGCAGTACTTC. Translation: CASSYSTRPQYEQYF.

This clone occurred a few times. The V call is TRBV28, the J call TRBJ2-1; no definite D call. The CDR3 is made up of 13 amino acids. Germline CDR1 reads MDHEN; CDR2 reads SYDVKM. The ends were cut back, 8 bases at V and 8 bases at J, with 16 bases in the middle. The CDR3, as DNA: TGTGCCAGCGATCCCCAATCCGGAGATGAGCAGTTCTTC. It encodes CASDPQSGDEQFF. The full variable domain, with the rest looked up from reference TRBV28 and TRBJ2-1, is DVKVTQSSRYLVKRTGEKVFLECVQDMDHENMFWYRQDPGLGLRLIYFSYDVKMKEKGDIPEGYSVSREKKERFSLILESASTNQTSMYLCASDPQSGDEQFFGPGTRLTVL.

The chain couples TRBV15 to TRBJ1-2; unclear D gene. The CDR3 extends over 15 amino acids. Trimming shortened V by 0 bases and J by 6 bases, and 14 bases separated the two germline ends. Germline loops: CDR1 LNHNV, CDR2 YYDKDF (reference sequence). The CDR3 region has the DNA TGTGCCACCAGCAGAGAAGTTATTTGGGCGGATGGCTACACCTTC. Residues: CATSREVIWADGYTF.

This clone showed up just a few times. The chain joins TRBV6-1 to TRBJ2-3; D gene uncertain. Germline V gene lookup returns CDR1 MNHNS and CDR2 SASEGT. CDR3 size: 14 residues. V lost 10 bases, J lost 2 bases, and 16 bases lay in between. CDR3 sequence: CATKIRADTDTQYF. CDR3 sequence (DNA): TGTGCCACCAAGATCCGGGCTGACACAGATACGCAGTATTTT.

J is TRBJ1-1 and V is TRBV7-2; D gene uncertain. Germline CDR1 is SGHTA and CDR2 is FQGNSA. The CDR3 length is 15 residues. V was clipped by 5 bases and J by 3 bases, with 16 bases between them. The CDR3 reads CASSPPTRRDTEAFF. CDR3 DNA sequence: TGTGCCAGCAGCCCGCCGACCAGGAGAGACACTGAAGCTTTCTTT.

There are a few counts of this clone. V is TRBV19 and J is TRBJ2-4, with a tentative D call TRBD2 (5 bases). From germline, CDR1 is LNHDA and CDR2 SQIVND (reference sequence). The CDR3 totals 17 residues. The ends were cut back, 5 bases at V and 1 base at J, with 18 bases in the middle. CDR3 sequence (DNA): TGTGCCAGTAGTCTATCGGGGTTGGCCGACGCCAAAAACATTCAGTACTTC. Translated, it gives CASSLSGLADAKNIQYF.

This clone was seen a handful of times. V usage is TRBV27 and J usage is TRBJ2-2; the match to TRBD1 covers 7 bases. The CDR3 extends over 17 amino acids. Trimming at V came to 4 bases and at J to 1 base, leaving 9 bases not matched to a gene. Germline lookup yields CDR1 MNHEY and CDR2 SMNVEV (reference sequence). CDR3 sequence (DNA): TGTGCCAGCAGTTCGCGAACCGGGACAGTGAACACCGGGGAGCTGTTTTTT. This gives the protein CASSSRTGTVNTGELFF.

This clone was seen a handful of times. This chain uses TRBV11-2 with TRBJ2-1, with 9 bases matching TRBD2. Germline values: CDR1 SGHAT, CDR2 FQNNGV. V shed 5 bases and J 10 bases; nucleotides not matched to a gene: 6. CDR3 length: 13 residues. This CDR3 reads CASSHSGSDEQFF. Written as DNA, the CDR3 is TGTGCCAGCAGCCATAGCGGGAGTGACGAGCAGTTCTTC.

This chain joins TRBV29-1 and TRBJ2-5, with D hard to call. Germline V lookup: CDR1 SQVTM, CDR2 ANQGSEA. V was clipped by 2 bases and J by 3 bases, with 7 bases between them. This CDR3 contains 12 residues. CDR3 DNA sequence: TGCAGCGTTGAACCGGGCGAAGAGACCCAGTACTTC. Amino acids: CSVEPGEETQYF.